The 29 T cell receptor beta chains presented below share a single source sample, sequenced in a study of low-dose radiotherapy and immunotherapy resistance in tumors. It was with a constant-region primer and a V-primer adapter that TCRs were amplified over roughly 19 PCR cycles. TCRdb processed the reads anew with MiXCR; each CDR3 protein has one entry. This repertoire shows roughly 48,000 distinct CDR3 sequences, approximately 31% found once; its top ten account for 7% to 10%. Stated time point: after trial treatment. Treatment in this sample: LDRT plus nivolumab, ipilimumab, low-dose cyclophosphamide and aspirin (RACIN trial). Source: PBMCs, taken after low-dose radiotherapy plus immunotherapy. These receptors were taken from a male donor with rectosigmoid adenocarcinoma.

This clonotype was observed many times. The chain recombines TRBV5-1 with TRBJ2-7; D could derive from TRBD1 or TRBD2 (5 bases each). Germline CDR1 and CDR2: SGHRS and YFSETQ. CDR3 size: 12 residues. V shed 0 bases and J shed 10 bases, with 11 bases lying between them. The CDR3 DNA reads as TGCGCCAGCAGCTTGGCCCCGGGACCACAGTACTTC. Amino acid sequence: CASSLAPGPQYF.

The table lists this clonotype with many counts. The genes are TRBV9 and TRBJ2-3, with 7 bases matching TRBD2. After removal of 2 bases from V and 0 bases from J, the junction contained 6 bases not matched to a gene. Germline assignment: CDR1 SGDLS and CDR2 YYNGEE. CDR3 length: 16 amino acids. Here the CDR3 reads CASSVGGGRSTDTQYF. For the CDR3, the DNA is TGTGCCAGCAGCGTCGGTGGCGGGAGAAGCACAGATACGCAGTATTTT.

This clonotype was seen at least ten times. This chain connects TRBV28 to TRBJ2-3; no clear D gene. Germline CDR1 reads MDHEN; CDR2 reads SYDVKM. The CDR3 runs 16 residues. Trimming cost V 4 bases and J 2 bases, with 16 bases left between them. The CDR3 nucleotides read TGTGCCAGCAGTTGGAATTTCAGAAGGCCCACAGATACGCAGTATTTT. Translation gives CASSWNFRRPTDTQYF.

The rearrangement joins TRBV5-1 to TRBJ2-1; TRBD2 agrees at 8 bases. The CDR3 is 17 residues long. J was trimmed by 5 bases and V by 4 bases; bases with no gene match: 14. Germline loops: CDR1 SGHRS, CDR2 YFSETQ. CDR3 sequence reads: CASSPRGLAQGNNEQFF. The DNA of the CDR3 is TGCGCCAGCAGCCCGCGAGGACTAGCTCAGGGCAACAATGAGCAGTTCTTC.

This clonotype came up many times. J is TRBJ2-7 and V is TRBV5-1, with a tentative D call TRBD2 (5 bases). Germline V CDR1 and CDR2: SGHRS, YFSETQ. This CDR3 region has 13 residues. The V end lost 3 bases, the J end lost 7 bases, and 14 bases lay between the germline ends. The CDR3: CASSWAGTGEQYF. CDR3 coding DNA: TGCGCCAGCAGCTGGGCCGGAACGGGGGAGCAGTACTTC. The full variable domain, in which reference TRBV5-1 and TRBJ2-7 provide the parts outside the CDR3, is KAGVTQTPRYLIKTRGQQVTLSCSPISGHRSVSWYQQTPGQGLQFLFEYFSETQRNKGNFPGRFSGRQFSNSRSEMNVSTLELGDSALYLCASSWAGTGEQYFGPGTRLTVT.

The chain recombines TRBV15 with TRBJ2-1, with D possibly called TRBD1 or TRBD2 (5 bases each). This CDR3 is built from 14 residues. Germline V gene sequence: CDR1 LNHNV, CDR2 YYDKDF (reference sequence). Trimming removed 5 bases at V and 10 bases at J, with 18 bases between. CDR3: CATSALNRDHEQFF. The CDR3 DNA reads as TGTGCCACCAGCGCCCTCAACCGGGACCACGAGCAGTTCTTC.

This clonotype was detected a few times. The genes are TRBV5-4 and TRBJ2-1; 9 nucleotides agree with TRBD2. The CDR3 totals 15 residues. V was clipped by 3 bases and J by 0 bases; unmatched bases: 1. The germline gives CDR1 SGHNT, CDR2 YYREEE (reference sequence). CDR3 protein: CASSYSGGSYNEQFF. The CDR3 bases are TGTGCCAGCAGCTATAGCGGGGGCTCCTACAATGAGCAGTTCTTC.

This clonotype was counted ten times or more. The chain couples TRBV20-1 to TRBJ2-3, with D unresolved. CDR3 length: 13 residues. CDR1 and CDR2 from the germline V gene are DFQATT and SNEGSKA (reference sequence). Deletions cut 0 bases from V and 2 bases from J, with 6 bases between. The CDR3 loop reads CSARDPATDTQYF. CDR3 nucleotide sequence: TGCAGTGCTAGAGATCCGGCCACAGATACGCAGTATTTT.

At least ten counts were recorded for this clonotype. This rearrangement joins TRBV4-3 to TRBJ2-1; weak D call: TRBD2 (6 bases). The CDR3 is made up of 15 amino acids. Trimming shortened V by 1 base and J by 0 bases, and 7 bases separated the two germline ends. Germline-derived CDR1 and CDR2 are LGHNA and YSLEER. The CDR3 region has the DNA TGCGCCAGCAGCCAAGGCGGGAACTCCTACAATGAGCAGTTCTTC. It encodes CASSQGGNSYNEQFF.

This clonotype was recorded at least ten times. The chain recombines TRBV4-2 with TRBJ2-5, with a tentative D call TRBD2 (6 bases). Deletions cut 0 bases from V and 5 bases from J, with 16 bases between. Looked up from germline, CDR1 is LGHNA and CDR2 is YNFKEQ. The CDR3 extends over 16 amino acids. This CDR3 is CASSQDVGGFAETQYF. In DNA form, the CDR3 reads TGTGCCAGCAGCCAAGATGTCGGGGGTTTTGCGGAGACCCAGTACTTC.

This chain joins TRBV6-2 or TRBV6-3 and TRBJ2-7, with D perhaps TRBD1 (6 bases). Germline assignment: CDR1 MNHEY and CDR2 SVGEGT. CDR3 size: 15 residues. The ends were cut back, 6 bases at V and 5 bases at J, with 20 bases in the middle. CDR3: CASRPRGRSFDEQYF. The CDR3 DNA reads as TGTGCCAGCAGGCCCAGGGGAAGGTCGTTCGACGAGCAGTACTTC.

V usage is TRBV9 and J usage is TRBJ1-6; 8 bases are shared with TRBD1. The CDR3 loop spans 16 amino acids. J was trimmed by 7 bases and V by 0 bases; bases with no gene match: 6. CDR1 is SGDLS and CDR2 is YYNGEE in the germline V gene. CDR3 bases: TGTGCCAGCAGCGTAGAAGGGACAGGTGGGAATTCACCCCTCCACTTT. Protein sequence: CASSVEGTGGNSPLHF.

In this sample, this clonotype turned up many times. The chain uses TRBV3-1 and TRBJ1-2; D is uncertain. Trimming cost V 4 bases and J 2 bases, with 11 bases left between them. The V gene's germline CDR1 is LGHDT and CDR2 YNNKEL (reference sequence). The CDR3 is 14 amino acids. The CDR3 bases are TGTGCCAGCAGCCTCAAAGGCCTGAACTATGGCTACACCTTC. Its translation is CASSLKGLNYGYTF.

This clonotype has a count of ten or more. The V and J genes are TRBV12-3 or TRBV12-4 and TRBJ1-4; possibly TRBD1 for D (6 bases). CDR3 length: 13 amino acids. Trimming left V 3 bases short and J 6 bases short, with 8 bases between. The CDR3, as DNA: TGTGCCAGCAGTTTGGGGGGCGATGAAAAACTGTTTTTT. It translates to CASSLGGDEKLFF.

This clonotype appeared a few times. This sequence joins TRBV6-2 or TRBV6-3 and TRBJ2-7, with unresolved D. Trimming took off 0 bases at V and 4 bases at J, with 13 bases between the two ends. Looked up from germline, CDR1 is MNHEY and CDR2 is SVGEGT. The length of the CDR3 is 15 residues. CDR3 amino acids: CASSYSSRQSYEQYF. In nucleotides, the CDR3 is TGTGCCAGCAGTTACTCGAGTAGGCAGTCGTACGAGCAGTACTTC.

This clonotype was detected many times. V usage is TRBV12-3 or TRBV12-4 and J usage is TRBJ1-2, with D unresolved. Trimming pared 2 bases from V and 4 bases from J, leaving 11 bases between. This CDR3 has 14 residues. The CDR3: CASSLNGPSYGYTF. The CDR3 bases are TGTGCCAGCAGTTTAAATGGACCGAGCTATGGCTACACCTTC.

This clonotype has more than one count but fewer than ten. The chain uses TRBV28 and TRBJ2-1; possibly TRBD1 for D (5 bases). Germline V gives CDR1 MDHEN, CDR2 SYDVKM. This CDR3 has 15 amino acids. The V and J ends lost 8 bases and 10 bases respectively, with 24 bases between them. The CDR3 coding sequence is TGTGCCAGCCTCAGGGTGCCGGCAACGAGTGGGGAGCAGTTCTTC. Protein: CASLRVPATSGEQFF.

The chain combines TRBV19 with TRBJ2-3, with D possibly being TRBD2 (5 bases). Germline V CDR1 and CDR2: LNHDA, SQIVND (reference sequence). V lost 5 bases and J 2 bases, leaving 14 bases between the germline ends. The CDR3 spans 15 residues. The chain's CDR3 is CASSSGVAPTDTQYF. CDR3 DNA sequence: TGTGCCAGTAGTTCCGGGGTGGCTCCCACAGATACGCAGTATTTT.

The chain links TRBV5-5 to TRBJ2-5; weak D call: TRBD1 (6 bases). The CDR3 loop spans 16 amino acids. Trimming took 4 bases from V and 0 from J, leaving 16 bases between them. Germline V gene sequence: CDR1 SGHKS, CDR2 YYEKEE (reference sequence). CDR3 DNA: TGTGCCAGCAGCCTGATTGGGGGCGAGTACCAAGAGACCCAGTACTTC. Translating it yields CASSLIGGEYQETQYF.

At least ten counts were recorded for this clonotype. The chain uses TRBV5-1 and TRBJ1-6; TRBD1 matches 11 bases. CDR1 SGHRS and CDR2 YFSETQ come from the germline V gene. V was pared by 4 bases and J by 7 bases, with 4 bases of the junction left unmatched. The CDR3 runs 15 residues. CDR3 region: CASSTDRGPNSPLHF. The CDR3 bases are TGCGCCAGCAGCACGGACAGGGGGCCGAATTCACCCCTCCACTTT.

The V gene is TRBV27, the J gene TRBJ2-2, with D hard to call. This CDR3 contains 12 residues. Germline values: CDR1 MNHEY, CDR2 SMNVEV (reference sequence). V was pared by 4 bases and J by 5 bases, with 5 bases between. CDR3 nucleotides: TGTGCCAGCAGTTCCACGACCGGGGAGCTGTTTTTT. Translating it yields CASSSTTGELFF.

In DNA form, the CDR3 reads TGTGCCAGCAGCTTATCCGGGGGGGCTCACTATGGCTACACCTTC. It codes for CASSLSGGAHYGYTF. The genes are TRBV7-3 and TRBJ1-2; perhaps TRBD1 as D (6 bases). From germline, CDR1 is SGHTA and CDR2 FQGTGA. Trimming shortened V by 2 bases and J by 3 bases, and 13 bases separated the two germline ends. The CDR3 extends over 15 amino acids.

Regarding this clonotype: This likely traces to a read error, being one base from a far larger clone. The chain links TRBV5-5 to TRBJ2-5; 9 bases are shared with TRBD2. CDR3 length: 16 residues. J lost 2 bases, V lost 3 bases, and 8 bases had no gene match. Germline V gene lookup returns CDR1 SGHKS and CDR2 YYEKEE (reference sequence). Here the CDR3 reads CASSSLLTSGQETQYF. For the CDR3, the DNA is TGTGCCAGCAGCTCGCTGTTGACTAGCGGACAAGAGACCCAGTACTTC.

The V gene is TRBV5-4, the J gene TRBJ2-3; 9 bases are shared with TRBD2. V lost 4 bases and J lost 1; bases outside the gene matches: 10. The CDR3 is made up of 17 amino acids. From germline, CDR1 is SGHNT and CDR2 YYREEE (reference sequence). As DNA, the CDR3 is TGTGCCAGCAGCCTCTGGGAAGCGGGGGGCCGCACAGATACGCAGTATTTT. It encodes CASSLWEAGGRTDTQYF.

This clonotype is medium-sized. The chain joins TRBV5-1 to TRBJ2-7, with D possibly being TRBD2 (5 bases). CDR1 is SGHRS and CDR2 is YFSETQ in the germline V gene. V was trimmed by 4 bases and J by 7 bases, leaving 18 bases between them. This CDR3 has 14 amino acids. The CDR3 sequence: CASSPRVQTGEQYF. The DNA for the CDR3 is TGCGCCAGCAGCCCCCGGGTCCAGACGGGGGAGCAGTACTTC.

This clonotype was recorded at least ten times. The chain is built from TRBV4-3 and TRBJ2-1; TRBD2 agrees at 7 bases. Germline V gene data show CDR1 as LGHNA and CDR2 as YSLEER. CDR3 length: 15 amino acids. Trimming took 3 bases from V and 10 from J; bases not matched to a gene: 12. The CDR3 region has the DNA TGCGCCAGCAGCCAGTCCTATCGACTAGCAAACGAGCAGTTCTTC. This codes for CASSQSYRLANEQFF.

V usage is TRBV6-1 and J usage is TRBJ1-4; 9 bases map to TRBD1. CDR3 length: 16 residues. V was pared by 3 bases and J by 8 bases, with 10 bases of the junction left unmatched. Germline-derived CDR1 and CDR2 are MNHNS and SASEGT. The CDR3 is CASSDWDRVPGEKLFF. For the CDR3, the DNA is TGTGCCAGCAGTGACTGGGACAGGGTTCCTGGGGAAAAACTGTTTTTT.

This clonotype was counted ten times or more. J is TRBJ1-2 and V is TRBV4-3, with D possibly matching TRBD1 (6 bases). The germline V gene encodes CDR1 LGHNA and CDR2 YSLEER. The CDR3 totals 18 residues. V lost 0 bases to trimming and J lost 5 bases, with 22 bases between them. The CDR3 loop is CASSQDRGGRDVVYGYTF. The DNA for the CDR3 is TGCGCCAGCAGCCAAGATAGGGGGGGCAGGGACGTGGTTTATGGCTACACCTTC.

Note on this clonotype: A read error likely explains this, since a far larger clone differs by one base. The genes are TRBV27 and TRBJ1-4, with D hard to call. Germline V gene data show CDR1 as MNHEY and CDR2 as SMNVEV (reference sequence). CDR3 length: 14 residues. In DNA, the CDR3 is TGTGCCAACAGTTTACGGAGGTTGGAGGAAAAACTGTTTTTT. Protein sequence: CANSLRRLEEKLFF.